Listed below are T cell receptor beta chains from one sample, sequenced in a study of cytomegalovirus exposure and HLA in healthy donors. The data were produced by immunoSEQ multiplex PCR, yet TCRdb's version contains in-frame clones alone and is incomplete. The sample includes some 180,000 clones, roughly 85% seen only once; the top ten take less than 2.5%. The source material was PBMCs. Receptor source: a woman aged 45-60 years in good health and CMV-seronegative. CDR3s include the opening cysteine and the closing phenylalanine or tryptophan.

v_call,j_call,cdr3_aa
TRBV5-6,TRBJ1-2,CASSFNTDPNYGYTF
TRBV4-1,TRBJ1-1,CASSPGTARGTEAFF
TRBV7-2,TRBJ2-7,CASSLISGGSYEQYF
TRBV6-6,TRBJ1-3,CASSRTGETGNTIYF
TRBV29-1,TRBJ1-5,CSVSRGSNQPQHF
TRBV29-1,TRBJ1-4,CSVGEGREKLFF
TRBV28,TRBJ1-3,CASSPTGEGWGNTIYF
TRBV6-4,TRBJ2-1,CASSARLGGDNEQFF
TRBV29-1,TRBJ1-2,CSVDGGNYGYTF
TRBV9,TRBJ2-3,CAPLRREGSTDTQYF
TRBV19,TRBJ1-5,CASSGTQYQPQHF
TRBV5-1,TRBJ2-7,CASSLSSYEQYF
TRBV30,TRBJ2-7,CAFGGGASPLQQYF